This T cell receptor beta chain comes out of a study of T cell responses to AZD1222 COVID-19 vaccine. Libraries were prepared by immunoSEQ multiplex PCR; TCRdb keeps only in-frame clonotypes and omits some of them. The data hold about 140,000 clones, with roughly 90% observed a single time. Trimming cost V 1 base and J 7 bases, with 13 bases left between them. The germline gives CDR1 MGHDK, CDR2 SYGVNS. This CDR3 region has 14 residues. The genes are TRBV25-1 and TRBJ1-2; D gene unclear. The sequencing here drew on peripheral blood, taken on day 0 of AZD1222 vaccination. This sequence originates from an adult in good health. The CDR3 nucleotides read TGTGCCAGCAGTGAATTCGGCAACGTAGTTGGCTACACCTTC. Protein: CASSEFGNVVGYTF.